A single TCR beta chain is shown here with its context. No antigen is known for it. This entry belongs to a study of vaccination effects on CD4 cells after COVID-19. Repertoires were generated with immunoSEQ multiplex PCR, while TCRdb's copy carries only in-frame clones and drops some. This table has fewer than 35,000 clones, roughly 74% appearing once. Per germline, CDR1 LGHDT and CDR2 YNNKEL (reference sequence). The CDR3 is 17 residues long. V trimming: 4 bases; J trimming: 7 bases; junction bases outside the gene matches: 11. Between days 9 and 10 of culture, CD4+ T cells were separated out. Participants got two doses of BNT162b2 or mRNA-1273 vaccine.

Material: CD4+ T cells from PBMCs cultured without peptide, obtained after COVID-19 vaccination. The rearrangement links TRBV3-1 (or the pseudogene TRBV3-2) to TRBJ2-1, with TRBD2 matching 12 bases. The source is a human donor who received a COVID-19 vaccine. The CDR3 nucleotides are TGTGCCAGCAGCCCCACCCCACTACTAGCGGGAGGAAATGAGCAGTTCTTC. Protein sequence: CASSPTPLLAGGNEQFF.